This is a list of T cell receptor beta chains from one sample in a study of T cells in Graves' hyperthyroidism and ophthalmopathy. TCRdb reanalysed the multiplex PCR reads using MiXCR and keeps one entry per CDR3 protein. Of approximately 400,000 distinct CDR3 sequences listed, 20% to 25% are singletons. The sequencing sample was made of blood. The receptors stem from a man aged 45-60 years with Graves' hyperthyroidism. Each CDR3 is given with its conserved first and last residue. The order of the fields is V gene, J gene, D gene, clone size, CDR3 protein, CDR3 DNA. The D gene is left open where the match is weak. Clone size is not always given. Where it is, it says once, few, many or a class for expanded clones.

TRBV5-1	TRBJ2-3	.	many	CASSLRDTDTQYF	TGCGCCAGCAGCTTGCGGGACACAGATACGCAGTATTTT
TRBV20-1	TRBJ2-3	.	.	CSAVSGSHGGPDTQYF	TGCAGTGCTGTAAGCGGGTCCCACGGGGGCCCAGATACGCAGTATTTT
TRBV2	TRBJ2-7	.	many	CASRGGGYEQYF	TGTGCCAGCAGGGGAGGTGGCTACGAGCAGTACTTC
TRBV2	TRBJ2-7	TRBD2	.	CASSREGRDLGEQYF	TGTGCCAGCTCTCGGGAGGGCAGGGACCTAGGCGAGCAGTACTTC
TRBV2	TRBJ2-2	.	few	CASIRDNTGELFF	TGTGCCAGCATTCGTGACAACACCGGGGAGCTGTTTTTT
TRBV30	TRBJ2-5	.	few	CAWSPGEETQYF	TGTGCCTGGAGTCCGGGGGAAGAGACCCAGTACTTC
TRBV7-8	TRBJ2-1	TRBD2	many	CASSLYGIAGDHNEQFF	TGTGCCAGCAGCTTATACGGAATAGCGGGGGACCACAATGAGCAGTTCTTC
TRBV20-1	TRBJ2-5	TRBD2	.	CSARGPGLAGKETQYF	TGCAGTGCTAGGGGACCGGGACTAGCGGGGAAAGAGACCCAGTACTTC
TRBV5-8	TRBJ2-3	.	many	CASSLTNTDTQYF	TGTGCCAGCAGCTTGACCAACACAGATACGCAGTATTTT
TRBV2	TRBJ2-5	.	many	CASSPGAQETQYF	TGTGCCAGCAGCCCGGGGGCCCAAGAGACCCAGTACTTC